This T cell receptor (beta chain) was found in a study of cytomegalovirus exposure and HLA in healthy donors (dated by TCRdb to 2016 to 2017). With regard to the full study: According to an earlier analysis of a few hundred of the donors, roughly 180 million T cells yielded 120 million or so unique TCR beta sequences and about 300 Gb of sequence data. Donor age, sex, ethnicity and CMV serostatus were compiled together with the repertoire data. A later analysis re-analyzed previously published TCR beta repertoires from 660 or so donors and added high-resolution HLA genotyping to study TCR occurrence patterns. The later analysis used no new phenotypic data to find candidate immune exposures, relying instead on TCR beta sequences and their occurrence across donors. Among about 370 genotyped donors of the cohort, an average of roughly 230,000 unique TCR beta nucleotide sequences was sequenced per donor, of which 15% to 20% were non-productive. To predict cytomegalovirus infection status, the study brought together high-throughput TCR immunosequencing, statistical association of individual TCRs with disease status, and machine learning. Typing coverage varied by locus: roughly 620-630 donors for A, B, C, DRB1 and DQB1; 522 for DQA1; about 570 for DPA1; some 470 for DPB1. The T cell repertoires of several hundred subjects were profiled by immunosequencing and related to cytomegalovirus serostatus. Of the 300 to 500 genotyped donors, 81% were placed in the genetic ancestry cluster associated with self-reported Caucasian donors. The study aimed to test whether cataloging public T cell receptors could reveal signatures of past pathogen exposure. An earlier analysis of 587 of the donors used high-throughput TCR beta sequencing to judge whether each TCR beta V gene segment behaved as functional or pseudogenic. HLA typing covered class I and class II loci at four-digit resolution. An early release covering just under 650 HLA-typed donors comprised approximately 290 gigabases of sequencing data and around 80 million unique TCR sequences. About five DR-DQ haplotypes were handled as single units for association and clustering because linkage in the cohort was strong. Besides the first cohort of more than 650 subjects, a separate validation cohort made up of 95 to 150 different subjects was used. Every repertoire in the discovery cohort had been generated on one and the same sequencing platform. A later genetic analysis used genome-wide SNP genotypes for about 60% of the roughly 700 donors, treating that subset as a discovery cohort.

Libraries were prepared through the immunoSEQ multiplex PCR assay. A mixture of 60 forward primers for TCR Vbeta segments and 13 reverse primers for TCR Jbeta segments was used in the multiplex PCR. Amplification of the CDR3 region of rearranged TCR beta genes was performed with a multiplex PCR assay on genomic DNA. The amplified TCR beta libraries were sequenced on the Illumina HiSeq System as 87-base-pair reads. From the authors' description of their analysis: A later analysis tallied roughly 80 million unique TCR beta chains across the 700 or so repertoires, and about 10 million of those chains were shared by two or more donors. Raw reads were error-corrected and collapsed into unique sequences by a nearest-neighbor algorithm in which closely related sequences were merged to remove PCR and sequencing errors. V, D and J gene segments were assigned by aligning CDR3 sequences to IMGT reference sequences. Each retained sequence needed at least a six-nucleotide match to both a V gene segment and a J gene segment. A rearrangement counted as productive if the CDR3 had no stop codons and remained in frame with V and J, and every other rearrangement counted as non-productive. CDR3 was defined by IMGT convention, running from the second conserved V-encoded cysteine to the conserved J-encoded phenylalanine. The earlier analysis of some 540 of the donors excluded any sequence lacking an unambiguous match to a single V gene segment. In an earlier analysis of 500 to 750 of the donors, V segments were called functional above 56.7% productive rearrangements and were called segregating when the between-donor standard deviation exceeded 5%. A statistical classification framework was built to diagnose cytomegalovirus status from the catalog of TCR beta chain sequences. V and J gene assignment, in a later analysis, came from comparing TCR nucleotide sequences with IMGT/GENE-DB human TR gene sequences. The TCRdist pipeline was used in a later analysis to assign CDR3 sequences and most-parsimonious VDJ recombination scenarios. In a later analysis, each TCR beta chain was defined by its CDR3 amino acid sequence together with its V-gene family, and reads without a unique V-gene family were excluded. As a way to deal with suspected cross-contamination and a sequencing artifact, a later analysis dropped approximately 590 nucleotide sequences that were highly shared and had low generation probability. In a later analysis, a clonal expansion index was calculated for each public chain from normalized within-repertoire ranks of inferred template counts. Generation probabilities in a later analysis came from a VDJ recombination model fitted to out-of-frame rearrangements, and those results were checked against IGoR. Hypergeometric tests were used in a later analysis to score TCR-TCR, TCR-HLA and TCR-CMV co-occurrence, with a repertoire-size bias correction applied to the TCR pairs. A later analysis estimated false discovery rates by permuting HLA or CMV assignments 20 times. A later analysis grouped co-occurring TCRs with DBSCAN, adding TCRdist sequence similarity when clustering within HLA-allele-positive subsets. Repertoires with fewer than 30,000 or more than 120,000 public chains were left out of co-occurrence clustering, as were a handful of repertoires with anomalous nucleotide sharing. The immuneACCESS repertoire file appears here via TCRdb, limited to in-frame rearrangements. These files lack a portion of the clones; in checked studies, under half of the deficit traces to unresolved V genes, and the cause of the others is not known. From that table come the V and J calls and clone size; the DNA was used to work out D and trimming. This sample gives 100,000 to 150,000 clones in total; about 80% of them show up just once. The top ten clonotypes cover about 5.3% of the sample.

Here is what the overall study found, with its caveats: According to a later analysis, parvovirus B19, influenza, CMV and Epstein-Barr virus appeared linked to several top co-occurrence clusters. In a later analysis, HLA-associated TCR beta chains showed more clonal expansion and lower generation probabilities than non-associated chains that were equally common. Roughly uniform sequencing depth across donors was assumed in presence/absence analyses, although this assumption may not hold. Because HLA typing was missing for some donors at each locus, association tests included only the typed subset. A further reported finding was that TCR beta sequences accurately predicted the HLA-A and HLA-B alleles for most subjects in the first cohort. In a later genetic analysis, fewer N-insertions in productive TCRs were reported among donors in an Asian-associated ancestry cluster than the roughly 700-donor mean. Most CMV-associated TCR beta chains appeared to be HLA-restricted in a later analysis, and the HLA associations seemed to be driven largely by CMV exposure. The sequencing pipeline was judged likely to have produced a cluster of highly shared sequence variants as a technical artifact. Cytomegalovirus status was reported to be diagnosed by the classifier with high specificity and sensitivity in both the original and validation cohorts. The only immune exposure information available for the cohort was CMV serostatus. When HLA alleles, especially DR and DQ, strongly co-occurred, TCR associations were difficult to assign to individual alleles. A total of 150 to 200 TCR beta chains were listed by the study as associated with cytomegalovirus. A few of the identified cytomegalovirus-associated TCR beta chains were confirmed in vitro to be specific for cytomegalovirus antigens. Correlated functional status among segregating V segments might reflect linkage disequilibrium, but an unknown experimental factor could not be ruled out. In an earlier analysis of more than 450 of the donors, most TCR beta V segments were observed in productive rearrangements about 87% or about 30% of the time, broadly matching IMGT annotations. According to the authors, the approach could potentially be generalized to other disease states and immunological phenotypes. In a later analysis, TCR association rates were found to vary across HLA loci, with the most associated TCRs seen for DRB1 alleles and the fewest for HLA-C alleles. Some 16 rarely observed V segments, including chromosome 9 orphons, were excluded from the earlier analysis of several hundred of the donors because counts were too low. This cohort had only TCR beta chains sequenced, and the lack of alpha or paired-chain data limited which features could be detected. In a later genetic analysis, a missense DCLRE1C variant was associated with V-gene and J-gene trimming of TCR beta chains, and the association was replicated in an independent cohort. A later analysis associated 16,951 TCR beta sequences with specific HLA alleles at a false discovery rate of 0.05. Most TCR sequences were seen in very few donors, while some public TCRs were found in many individuals.

In total, 666 healthy bone marrow donors made up the cohort. All cohort members were sampled while nominally healthy, although unrecorded immune exposures were likely present. The donor tested CMV seronegative and was one of the 352 seronegative cohort members. Every donor gave a peripheral blood sample, and the peripheral blood mononuclear cells from that sample were used for TCR beta sequencing. Genomic DNA extraction from the blood cell samples was performed with the Qiagen DNeasy Blood Extraction Kit. About this clone itself: The specificity of this receptor is unknown. No qualities accompany the bases; no much larger clone lies one base away.

The receptor was derived from a young man in good health and CMV-seronegative. Sequencing input: PBMCs.

The CDR3 in this case is CASSKTGQGASPLHF. The nucleotides read TGTGCCAGCAGCAAGACGGGACAGGGGGCATCACCCCTCCACTTT. The V and J segments used are TRBV21-1 and TRBJ1-6; TRBD1 is taken as the D call from the table, unchecked against the DNA. TRBV21-1 is a pseudogene. From the cysteine up to the phenylalanine, the CDR3 has a length of 15 residues. Here the CDR3 DNA is all that survives: 45 bases in frame from base 1.